Shown below are 12 T cell receptor beta chains from a single sample sequenced in a study of shared clonotypes between healthy human individuals. Profiled with immunoSEQ multiplex PCR; TCRdb holds only in-frame clones, not every one. The data contain about 2 million clones, 85% to 95% of them seen just once; the ten biggest clones take up 0.1% to 0.15%. The specimen sequenced was naive CD4+ T cells sorted from blood. As for subset: CD45RA+ positively selected. All receptors derive from a man aged 18 to 29 in good health.

The chain employs TRBV7-9 and TRBJ2-2; tentatively, D is TRBD1 or TRBD2 (5 bases each). CDR1 and CDR2 from the germline V gene are SEHNR and FQNEAQ (reference sequence). The CDR3 contains 16 residues. Trimming took off 6 bases at V and 4 bases at J, with 18 bases between the two ends. CDR3 nucleotides: TGTGCCAGCAGTGGCCTGGGACGGATACTCACCGGGGAGCTGTTTTTT. It specifies CASSGLGRILTGELFF.

The rearrangement links TRBV5-1 to TRBJ1-4, with D hard to call. V lost 7 bases to trimming and J lost 2 bases, with 21 bases between them. Germline assignment: CDR1 SGHRS and CDR2 YFSETQ. The CDR3 sequence is 17 residues long. The CDR3 reads CASGSGIKTGTNEKLFF. The DNA of the CDR3 is TGCGCCAGCGGGTCGGGAATTAAAACTGGGACTAATGAAAAACTGTTTTTT.

J is TRBJ2-3 and V is TRBV28; no firm D call. Trimming removed 2 bases from V and 3 bases from J, with 9 bases in between. The CDR3 contains 14 residues. Germline V gene data show CDR1 as MDHEN and CDR2 as SYDVKM. The CDR3 DNA sequence: TGTGCCAGCAGTTTAGATTTTCAGACAGATACGCAGTATTTT. Its protein product is CASSLDFQTDTQYF.

The V gene is TRBV2, the J gene TRBJ2-1; D tentatively fits TRBD1 or TRBD2 (7 bases each). Deletions cut 11 bases from V and 2 bases from J, with 19 bases between. Germline assignment: CDR1 SNHLY and CDR2 FYNNEI. This CDR3 has 15 residues. CDR3 DNA: TGTGCCGGACTGGGGGGGACAGAAGCCTACAATGAGCAGTTCTTC. Translated, it gives CAGLGGTEAYNEQFF.

Comments on this clone: The sample carries other DNA sequences with the same CDR3. The V and J genes are TRBV6-5 and TRBJ1-5, with a possible D match to TRBD1 (5 bases). The germline CDR1 and CDR2 sequences are MNHEY and SVGAGI. There are 14 residues in the CDR3. V was pared by 6 bases and J by 3 bases, with 12 bases between. As DNA, the CDR3 is TGTGCCAGCAGCCGTGGGGGGGACAATCAGCCCCAGCATTTT. Amino acids: CASSRGGDNQPQHF.

The chain uses TRBV12-5 and TRBJ1-2; 7 positions agree with TRBD1. The germline CDR1 and CDR2 sequences are LGHNT and FRNRAP. The CDR3 consists of 14 residues. V dropped 5 bases and J dropped 3; count of bases not matched to a gene: 6. The chain's CDR3 is CASGHRGRDYGYTF. Here the CDR3 DNA reads TGTGCTAGTGGTCACAGGGGTAGGGACTATGGCTACACCTTC.

The chain links TRBV6-6 to TRBJ2-1, with TRBD1 as a possible D gene (6 bases). The CDR3 spans 16 residues. Germline loops: CDR1 MNHNY, CDR2 SVGAGI (reference sequence). The ends were cut back, 0 bases at V and 2 bases at J, with 11 bases in the middle. Written as DNA, the CDR3 is TGTGCCAGCAGTTACTCGAGAACAGGGACCTACAATGAGCAGTTCTTC. Its protein product is CASSYSRTGTYNEQFF.

The V call is TRBV28, the J call TRBJ2-5, with unresolved D. Trimming removed 2 bases at V and 7 bases at J, with 11 bases between. The CDR3 extends over 13 amino acids. The germline V gene encodes CDR1 MDHEN and CDR2 SYDVKM. The CDR3 nucleotides are TGTGCCAGCAGTTTAACGTCATCAGGGACCCAGTACTTC. Its translation is CASSLTSSGTQYF.

J is TRBJ2-3 and V is TRBV5-1; 7 bases are shared with TRBD2. V shed 4 bases, J shed 5 bases, and the junction held 7 bases outside the gene matches. The germline V gene encodes CDR1 SGHRS and CDR2 YFSETQ. There are 14 residues in the CDR3. The CDR3 nucleotides are TGCGCCAGCAGCCAAGTAGCGGGTCAAGATACGCAGTATTTT. Translated, it gives CASSQVAGQDTQYF.

V gene TRBV5-1 combines with J gene TRBJ2-2, with D unclear. V was shortened by 0 bases and J by 6 bases, with 9 bases between the two germline ends. There are 14 residues in the CDR3. CDR1 and CDR2 (germline): SGHRS, YFSETQ. CDR3 loop: CASSLADSSGELFF. In DNA form, the CDR3 reads TGCGCCAGCAGCTTGGCCGACTCATCCGGGGAGCTGTTTTTT.

DNA for the CDR3: TGTGCCAGCAGTCCCCGGACTAGCGGGAGAGTATACGAGCAGTACTTC. As protein: CASSPRTSGRVYEQYF. This rearrangement joins TRBV27 to TRBJ2-7; 13 positions match TRBD2. V lost 5 bases and J lost 4; bases outside the gene matches: 8. CDR1 and CDR2 (germline): MNHEY, SMNVEV (reference sequence). The CDR3 covers 16 residues.

The chain couples TRBV7-3 to TRBJ1-5; D ambiguous. This CDR3 region has 14 residues. CDR1 SGHTA and CDR2 FQGTGA come from the germline V gene. The V end lost 5 bases, the J end lost 5 bases, and 13 bases lay between the germline ends. The CDR3 DNA follows: TGTGCCAGCAGCCGCGGACGGGAGGATCAGCCCCAGCATTTT. This sequence encodes CASSRGREDQPQHF.